The sequence of this TCR beta chain was determined in a study of T cell repertoires in cytomegalovirus infection. Study information: Both CMV infection and a matching HLA type were indicated by public TCR beta signatures. Findings of the study overall: Clonotypes of TCR beta that were HLA-C-restricted and CMV-specific dominated the ex vivo response. People with CMV and the relevant HLA were identified by cumulative public TCR beta family frequency.

Germline CDR1 is MNHNY and CDR2 is SVGAGI (reference sequence). Trimming removed 0 bases from V and 1 base from J; junction bases left unmatched: 5. CDR3 length: 17 amino acids. This clonotype was observed at least ten times. As yet, its antigen is unknown. TCRdb re-called the reads through MiXCR, storing one row per CDR3 protein. This sample yields roughly 630,000 distinct CDR3 sequences, of which 24% are seen a single time; 7.5% to 9% belongs to the top ten. The clonotype was recovered from a human donor in good health (CMV status not recorded). Some clones in this sample may be carry-over from other donors' samples. The chain is built from TRBV6-6 and TRBJ2-7, with 11 bases lining up with TRBD1. Sequenced: CD8+ T cells from PBMCs. Here the CDR3 reads CASSYSPGTGGSYEQYV. CDR3 nucleotide sequence: TGTGCCAGCAGTTACTCACCCGGGACAGGGGGTTCCTACGAGCAGTACGTC.